This record concerns one T cell receptor beta chain sequence. Its antigen is not identified. The assay was immunoSEQ multiplex PCR, and TCRdb's table has in-frame clones only and misses some. The sample consists of 150,000 to 200,000 clones, 85% of them appearing once. These data are taken from a study of cytomegalovirus exposure and HLA in healthy donors. Whole-study findings and limits: Three CMV-associated chains were confirmed in vitro to be specific for CMV antigens. Most TCR sequences were seen very rarely across donors, but some public TCRs occurred in many.

The sequence derives from a man younger than 40 in good health and CMV-seropositive. Sequenced material: PBMCs.

In nucleotides, the CDR3 is TGTGCCAGCAGCCTTGACAGGGGCCGGGGGGGCTACACCTTC. This gives the protein CASSLDRGRGGYTF. This rearrangement joins TRBV6-5 to TRBJ1-2; 8 nucleotides line up with TRBD1. CDR3 length equals 14 residues. Germline V gene lookup returns CDR1 MNHEY and CDR2 SVGAGI. The V segment lost 6 bases and the J segment 8 bases; nucleotides outside the gene matches: 11.